This entry is about one TCR beta chain. There are 15 residues in the CDR3. Trimming took 6 bases from V and 5 from J, leaving 18 bases between them. CDR1 LNHDA and CDR2 SQIVND come from the germline V gene (reference sequence). The sample belongs to a study of blood T cell repertoires in COVID-19. Assay used: immunoSEQ multiplex PCR; TCRdb lists only in-frame clones, some missing. The sample contains roughly 230,000 clones, roughly 91% of which appear only once. This clonotype was obtained from a man aged 25-40 years in a cohort exposed to, infected with or recovered from COVID-19 (not recorded which). The gene calls are TRBV19 and TRBJ2-3; D possibly corresponds to TRBD2 (6 bases). The specimen was PBMCs or T cells enriched from blood (not recorded which). CDR3 residues: CASRIGSGLGDTQYF. The CDR3 bases are TGTGCCAGTAGGATCGGGAGCGGGCTGGGAGATACGCAGTATTTT.